Given below is one T cell receptor (beta chain) in context. The antigen remains unidentified. This specimen belongs to a study of shared clonotypes between healthy human individuals. Study observations and caveats: Clonotypes which were not shared had lower generation probabilities than clonotypes that all four donors shared. Clonotype sharing levels among donors were expected to vary with sequencing depth.

Measured with immunoSEQ multiplex PCR; TCRdb has only the in-frame clones, and not every one. Of more than 400,000 clones in the sample, around 96% were seen once. CD45RA+ naive and CD45RA-negative memory subsets were separated from CD4+ cells. Sequencing input: naive CD4+ T cells sorted from blood. The subset denotes: CD45RA+ positively selected. The sequence came from a woman in her 30s in good health.

CDR3 DNA sequence: TGCAGCGTTGTAGCGGTCCTCGATACGCAGTATTTT. Encoded protein: CSVVAVLDTQYF. The V gene is TRBV29-1, the J gene TRBJ2-3, with D maybe TRBD2 (6 bases). Trimming shortened V by 4 bases and J by 6 bases, and 11 bases separated the two germline ends. CDR1 is SQVTM, CDR2 ANQGSEA, per germline. The CDR3 consists of 12 residues.